A selection of T cell receptor beta chains follows, all from one sample in a study of blood T cell repertoires in COVID-19. Some clones are missing from TCRdb's copy, which holds only in-frame ones; the method was immunoSEQ multiplex PCR. The data contain about 340,000 clones, about nine tenths of them singletons. Source material: peripheral blood. The receptors were gathered from a woman between 70 and 85 years old with COVID-19, enrolled during active disease. CDR3s leave out the opening cysteine and the closing phenylalanine or tryptophan.

v_call: TRBV9; cdr3_aa: ASSVEGQGSYEQY
v_call: TRBV6-2/TRBV6-3; cdr3_aa: ASTPGQHSNQPQH
v_call: TRBV5-6; cdr3_aa: ASSVGRVSETQY
v_call: TRBV6-5; cdr3_aa: ATHSAGGYT
v_call: TRBV18; cdr3_aa: ASSPPGQETLH
v_call: TRBV30; cdr3_aa: AWQLAGGPDTGELF
v_call: TRBV21-1; cdr3_aa: ATPDAYDQPQH
v_call: TRBV27; cdr3_aa: ASSLYSGDDQPQH
v_call: TRBV3-1/TRBV3-2; cdr3_aa: ASSHPTGGREKLF
v_call: TRBV19; cdr3_aa: ASSIVEGARADQY
v_call: TRBV27; cdr3_aa: ASSKPPQGAF
v_call: TRBV28; cdr3_aa: ASSLGAGANYEQY
v_call: TRBV7-6; cdr3_aa: ASSLGAGPETQY
v_call: TRBV19; cdr3_aa: ASSKTTLSTDTQY